A selection of T cell receptor beta chains follows, all from one sample in a study of vaccination and CD4 T cells after COVID-19. No antigen has been assigned to these receptors. Each CDR3 protein is one row after TCRdb ran MiXCR on the PCR reads. The sample shows fewer than 15,000 distinct CDR3 sequences, roughly 45% of them seen only once. Here the sequenced sample was CD4+ T cells from blood, cultured in vitro, taken after SARS-CoV-2 vaccination. The receptor source for this set is a human donor who had recovered from COVID-19. Each CDR3 is given without its conserved first and last residue. Size values are once, few and many counts, or a class for expanded clones, and some rows have none.

clone size: .; V gene: TRBV6-1; J gene: TRBJ2-7; CDR3 protein: ASSRTGAEQY
clone size: .; V gene: TRBV7-2; J gene: TRBJ2-1; CDR3 protein: ASSSQLGGNWF
clone size: .; V gene: TRBV7-2; J gene: TRBJ2-5; CDR3 protein: ASSLGTSGLGETQY
clone size: .; V gene: TRBV28; J gene: TRBJ1-1; CDR3 protein: ASSPWKDTEAF
clone size: .; V gene: TRBV28; J gene: TRBJ1-4; CDR3 protein: ASRTGYEKLF
clone size: medium-sized; V gene: TRBV7-3; J gene: TRBJ2-3; CDR3 protein: ASSFLRSTDTQY
clone size: .; V gene: TRBV20-1; J gene: TRBJ2-7; CDR3 protein: SARDFVLGTSREQY
clone size: .; V gene: TRBV19; J gene: TRBJ2-1; CDR3 protein: ASSIGAPAYNEQF
clone size: few; V gene: TRBV6-1; J gene: TRBJ1-1; CDR3 protein: ASSDWAGGMKTEAF
clone size: .; V gene: TRBV19; J gene: TRBJ2-1; CDR3 protein: ASKAPGLGTYNEQF
clone size: .; V gene: TRBV2; J gene: TRBJ1-1; CDR3 protein: ASSEDGVRAEAF
clone size: large; V gene: TRBV10-3; J gene: TRBJ2-5; CDR3 protein: AISVGTMGTSGKETQY
clone size: .; V gene: TRBV7-3; J gene: TRBJ2-3; CDR3 protein: ASSLNRGTAGTDTQY
clone size: medium-sized; V gene: TRBV20-1; J gene: TRBJ2-7; CDR3 protein: SARPISYGTSGSSYEQY
clone size: few; V gene: TRBV20-1; J gene: TRBJ2-1; CDR3 protein: SAATSGSLDEQF
clone size: medium-sized; V gene: TRBV10-2; J gene: TRBJ2-7; CDR3 protein: ASSVAGDTPAYEQY
clone size: few; V gene: TRBV28; J gene: TRBJ2-5; CDR3 protein: ASSGRVLAGQETQY
clone size: .; V gene: TRBV18; J gene: TRBJ2-1; CDR3 protein: ASGSGRLENEQF
clone size: .; V gene: TRBV15; J gene: TRBJ1-5; CDR3 protein: ATSWGQGNQPQH
clone size: .; V gene: TRBV10-3; J gene: TRBJ2-2; CDR3 protein: AISESQGTGELF
clone size: .; V gene: TRBV2; J gene: TRBJ1-5; CDR3 protein: ASSPRNNQPQH
clone size: .; V gene: TRBV6-1; J gene: TRBJ2-3; CDR3 protein: ASTLASSTDTQY
clone size: .; V gene: TRBV20-1; J gene: TRBJ2-3; CDR3 protein: SVRGRGDTDTQY
clone size: .; V gene: TRBV4-1; J gene: TRBJ2-1; CDR3 protein: ASSQEASGGYNEQF
clone size: .; V gene: TRBV20-1; J gene: TRBJ2-3; CDR3 protein: SARGDSHTDTQY